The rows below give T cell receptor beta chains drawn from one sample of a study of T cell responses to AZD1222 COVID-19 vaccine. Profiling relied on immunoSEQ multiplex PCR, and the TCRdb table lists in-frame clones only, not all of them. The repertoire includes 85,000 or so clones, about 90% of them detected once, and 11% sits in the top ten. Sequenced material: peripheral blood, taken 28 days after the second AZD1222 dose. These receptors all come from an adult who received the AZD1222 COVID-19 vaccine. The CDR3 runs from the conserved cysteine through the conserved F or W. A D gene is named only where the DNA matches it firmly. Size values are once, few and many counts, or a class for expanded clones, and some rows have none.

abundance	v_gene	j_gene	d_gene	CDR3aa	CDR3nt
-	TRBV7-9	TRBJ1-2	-	CASSLGDISGYTF	TGTGCCAGCAGCTTAGGGGACATCTCTGGCTACACCTTC
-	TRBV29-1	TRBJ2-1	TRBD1	CSVRGDRVFGEQFF	TGCAGCGTACGCGGGGACAGGGTCTTCGGGGAGCAGTTCTTC
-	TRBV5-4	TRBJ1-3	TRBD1	CASSQTGGSGNTIYF	TGTGCCAGCAGCCAAACAGGGGGCTCTGGAAACACCATATATTTT
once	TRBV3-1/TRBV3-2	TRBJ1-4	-	CASSGPVATNEKLFF	TGTGCCAGCAGCGGACCAGTCGCAACTAATGAAAAACTGTTTTTT
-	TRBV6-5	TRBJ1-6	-	CASSYGGQADNSPLHF	TGTGCCAGCAGTTACGGGGGGCAGGCCGATAATTCACCCCTCCACTTT
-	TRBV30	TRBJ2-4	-	CAWSMGISKNIQYF	TGTGCCTGGAGTATGGGGATTTCCAAAAACATTCAGTACTTC
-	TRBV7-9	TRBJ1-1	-	CASSFGDGTEAFF	TGTGCCAGCAGCTTTGGGGATGGGACTGAAGCTTTCTTT
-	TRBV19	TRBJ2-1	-	CASSIAGLRDNEQFF	TGTGCCAGTAGTATTGCAGGGCTCCGGGACAATGAGCAGTTCTTC
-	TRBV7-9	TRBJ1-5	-	CATQRGADQPQHF	TGTGCCACCCAGCGGGGGGCCGACCAGCCCCAGCATTTT
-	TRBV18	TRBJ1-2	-	CASSPSGIGRLKGGYTF	TGTGCCAGCTCACCTTCAGGCATCGGACGTCTAAAGGGGGGCTACACCTTC
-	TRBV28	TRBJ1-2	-	CASSLGRQGNYGYTF	TGTGCCAGCAGTTTAGGCCGGCAGGGGAACTATGGCTACACCTTC
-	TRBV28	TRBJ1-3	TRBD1	CASSLGDRAGNTIYF	TGTGCCAGCAGTTTGGGGGACAGGGCTGGAAACACCATATATTTT
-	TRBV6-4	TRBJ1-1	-	CASSDSYRVGYTEAFF	TGTGCCAGCAGTGACTCATACAGGGTTGGTTACACTGAAGCTTTCTTT
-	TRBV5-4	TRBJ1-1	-	CASHRDLRDEAFF	TGTGCCAGCCACAGGGACCTTCGGGATGAAGCTTTCTTT
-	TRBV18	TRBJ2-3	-	CASSPQGGTGTDTQYF	TGTGCCAGCTCACCACAAGGGGGTACGGGCACAGATACGCAGTATTTT
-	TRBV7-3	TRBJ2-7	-	CASSSRQGGTYEQYF	TGTGCCAGCAGCTCTCGACAGGGAGGGACCTACGAGCAGTACTTC
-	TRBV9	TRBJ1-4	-	CASSVSPATNEKLFF	TGTGCCAGCAGCGTATCCCCTGCAACTAATGAAAAACTGTTTTTT
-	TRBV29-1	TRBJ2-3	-	CSVDFRSTDTQYF	TGCAGCGTTGATTTCAGAAGCACAGATACGCAGTATTTT
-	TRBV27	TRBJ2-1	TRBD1	CASNRGRGLSYNEQFF	TGTGCCAGCAACAGGGGGCGGGGGCTCTCCTACAATGAGCAGTTCTTC
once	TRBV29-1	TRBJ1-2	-	CSVDPQEIYGYTF	TGCAGCGTTGATCCCCAGGAGATCTATGGCTACACCTTC
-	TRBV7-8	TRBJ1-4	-	CASSPKGSVGEKLFF	TGTGCCAGCAGCCCCAAGGGGTCCGTAGGTGAAAAACTGTTTTTT
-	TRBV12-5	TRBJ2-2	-	CASGLVLNGELFF	TGTGCTAGTGGTTTGGTACTTAACGGGGAGCTGTTTTTT
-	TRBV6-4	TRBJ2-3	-	CASSDQASDTQYF	TGTGCCAGCAGTGACCAGGCGTCGGATACGCAGTATTTT
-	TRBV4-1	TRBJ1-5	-	CASSQRSAGPHNQPQHF	TGCGCCAGCAGCCAGAGGAGCGCAGGGCCGCATAATCAGCCCCAGCATTTT
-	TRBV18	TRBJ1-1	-	CASSLDLLDTEAFF	TGTGCCAGCTCACTCGACCTTTTAGACACTGAAGCTTTCTTT
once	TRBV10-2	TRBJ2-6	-	CATGGPGTKSSGANVLTF	TGCGCCACTGGAGGGCCCGGGACAAAGAGCTCTGGGGCCAACGTCCTGACTTTC
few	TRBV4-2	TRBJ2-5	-	CASSATPGTPQETQYF	TGTGCCAGCAGCGCCACCCCCGGGACACCACAAGAGACCCAGTACTTC
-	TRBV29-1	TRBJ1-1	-	CSVEGVLGTEAFF	TGCAGCGTTGAAGGGGTGCTGGGGACTGAAGCTTTCTTT
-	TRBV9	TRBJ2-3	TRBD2	CASSWTSGGDTQYF	TGTGCCAGCAGCTGGACTAGCGGGGGAGATACGCAGTATTTT
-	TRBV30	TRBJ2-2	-	CAWRGGRGTTGTGELFF	TGTGCCTGGAGGGGGGGTAGGGGAACCACGGGCACCGGGGAGCTGTTTTTT
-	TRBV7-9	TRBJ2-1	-	CASSLSQNNEQFF	TGTGCCAGCAGCTTAAGTCAGAACAATGAGCAGTTCTTC
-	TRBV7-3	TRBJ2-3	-	CASSYTGTRGDTQYF	TGTGCCAGCAGCTACACCGGGACACGAGGAGATACGCAGTATTTT
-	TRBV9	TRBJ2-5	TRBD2	CASSPTGTSGGETQYF	TGTGCCAGCAGCCCCACCGGGACTAGCGGGGGGGAGACCCAGTACTTC
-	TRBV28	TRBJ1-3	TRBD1	CASIPPGGNGNTIYF	TGTGCCAGCATTCCCCCAGGGGGCAATGGAAACACCATATATTTT
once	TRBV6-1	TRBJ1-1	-	CASSEAPNTEAFF	TGTGCCAGCAGTGAAGCACCAAACACTGAAGCTTTCTTT
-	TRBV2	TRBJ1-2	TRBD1	CASSTDRAGYTF	TGTGCCAGCAGTACGGACAGGGCGGGCTACACCTTC
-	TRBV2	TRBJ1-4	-	CASSGQSTATNEKLFF	TGTGCCAGCAGTGGACAATCCACCGCAACTAATGAAAAACTGTTTTTT
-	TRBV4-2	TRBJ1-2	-	CASSQEEGYYYGYTF	TGTGCCAGCAGCCAAGAGGAAGGGTATTACTATGGCTACACCTTC
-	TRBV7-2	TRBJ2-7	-	CASSLASGRTYEQYF	TGTGCCAGCAGCTTAGCCTCAGGCCGTACCTACGAGCAGTACTTC
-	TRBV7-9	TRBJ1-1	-	CASSLPLANTEAFF	TGTGCCAGCAGCTTACCTCTAGCGAACACTGAAGCTTTCTTT
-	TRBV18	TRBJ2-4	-	CASSPPIGLAKNIQYF	TGTGCCAGCTCACCACCGATCGGCCTAGCCAAAAACATTCAGTACTTC
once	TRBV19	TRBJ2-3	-	CASSIAGWDTQYF	TGTGCCAGTAGTATAGCCGGGTGGGATACGCAGTATTTT
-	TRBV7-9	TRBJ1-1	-	CASSLAHPQGAFF	TGTGCCAGCAGCTTAGCCCACCCTCAGGGAGCTTTCTTT
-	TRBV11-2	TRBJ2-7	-	CASSPGSSYEQYF	TGTGCCAGCAGCCCAGGGAGCTCCTACGAGCAGTACTTC
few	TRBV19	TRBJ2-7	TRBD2	CASSYAGVGDEQYF	TGTGCCAGTAGTTACGCGGGAGTAGGGGACGAGCAGTACTTC
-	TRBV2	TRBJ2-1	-	CASSDLAGGEQFF	TGTGCCAGCAGTGATTTGGCGGGCGGTGAGCAGTTCTTC
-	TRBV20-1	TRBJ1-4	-	CSASRNEKLFF	TGCAGTGCTAGTCGGAATGAAAAACTGTTTTTT
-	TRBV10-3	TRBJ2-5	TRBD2	CAIRPSRLAGVLRETQYF	TGTGCCATCAGGCCGTCTCGACTAGCGGGAGTCCTCAGGGAGACCCAGTACTTC
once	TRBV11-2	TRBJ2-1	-	CASSSSASYNEQFF	TGTGCCAGCAGCTCCTCGGCCTCCTACAATGAGCAGTTCTTC
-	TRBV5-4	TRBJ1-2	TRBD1	CASSLAGTGGQYYGYTF	TGTGCCAGCAGCTTGGCCGGGACAGGGGGCCAGTACTATGGCTACACCTTC
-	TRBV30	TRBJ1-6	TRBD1	CAWSGQGSSPLHF	TGTGCCTGGAGCGGACAGGGATCTTCACCCCTCCACTTT
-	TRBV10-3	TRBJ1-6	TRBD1	CAISELGQPNSPLHF	TGTGCCATCAGTGAGTTGGGACAGCCAAATTCACCCCTCCACTTT
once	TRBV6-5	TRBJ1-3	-	CASSLDGSQGNTIYF	TGTGCCAGCAGCTTAGACGGATCTCAAGGAAACACCATATATTTT
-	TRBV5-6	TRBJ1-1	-	CASSPRWGIANTEAFF	TGTGCCAGCAGCCCGAGGTGGGGGATTGCGAACACTGAAGCTTTCTTT